This TCR beta chain stems from a study of blood T cells in healthy people across ages. Study-level points and caveats: TCR beta diversity per million T cells fell roughly linearly with age.

Concerning this clonotype itself: The antigen is unknown.

Primed by a sample-barcoded 5' primer and a J-beta primer mix, a second PCR proceeded for about 6 to 11 cycles. Each of the cDNA molecules was tagged by a template-switch adaptor with 12 random nucleotides. TCRdb recomputed calls from the 5' RACE reads with MiXCR, one row per CDR3 protein. The table includes fewer than 1,200,000 distinct CDR3 sequences, roughly a quarter detected once. The V end was cut by 2 bases, the J end by 2 bases, with 13 bases between. The CDR3 totals 16 residues. Germline V gives CDR1 SGHRS, CDR2 YFSETQ. The same specimen was also included in a second study, on T cells of mothers and their children.

Sequenced sample: blood. The receptor was derived from a girl aged 2-15 years in good health. The chain is built from TRBV5-1 and TRBJ1-4; a weak D match, TRBD1 (6 bases). The CDR3 region has the DNA TGCGCCAGCAGCTTAGGGCAGGGGATTACTAATGAAAAACTGTTTTTT. Translated: CASSLGQGITNEKLFF.